These 21 T cell receptor beta chains came from one sample sequenced in a study of cytomegalovirus exposure and HLA in healthy donors. 13 Jbeta primers and 60 Vbeta primers were used for the PCR. Using immunoSEQ multiplex PCR, the repertoire was profiled, and TCRdb retains in-frame clones only, with some absent. The sample shows around 150,000 clones, around four fifths of them seen only once. Sequencing used PBMCs. Receptors were obtained from a woman aged 18-35 years in good health and CMV-seronegative.

This chain joins TRBV30 and TRBJ1-6; D gene ambiguous. This CDR3 spans 13 amino acids. V lost 3 bases and J lost 5, with 8 bases in between. Germline V gives CDR1 GTSNPN, CDR2 SVGIG (reference sequence). The CDR3 loop reads CAWRWANNSPLHF. In nucleotides, the CDR3 is TGTGCCTGGAGGTGGGCAAATAATTCACCCCTCCACTTT.

The genes are TRBV10-3 and TRBJ1-3; D might be TRBD1 (5 bases). Between the trimmed V and J ends, which lost 4 bases and 1 base, there was a span of 11 bases. Germline CDR1 is ENHRY and CDR2 is SYGVKD. The CDR3 is made up of 15 amino acids. For the CDR3, the DNA is TGTGCCATCAGTGGCCTGGGGGGATCTGGAAACACCATATATTTT. The encoded protein is CAISGLGGSGNTIYF.

J is TRBJ1-5 and V is TRBV6-5, with 7 bases lining up with TRBD1. Per the germline V gene, CDR1 is MNHEY and CDR2 is SVGAGI. Losses at the gene ends were 8 bases for V and 0 bases for J; bases not matched to a gene: 7. This CDR3 contains 15 residues. The CDR3 nucleotides read TGTGCCAGCCGTGGGGCAGGGGGTAGCAATCAGCCCCAGCATTTT. This sequence encodes CASRGAGGSNQPQHF.

The chain has TRBV5-1 and TRBJ2-7; 12 bases map to TRBD2. The V and J ends lost 4 bases and 7 bases, in that order; junction bases with no gene match: 15. CDR3 size: 17 residues. Per germline, CDR1 SGHRS and CDR2 YFSETQ. The CDR3 loop reads CASSQRLAGAQPREQYF. Written as DNA, the CDR3 is TGCGCCAGCAGCCAAAGACTAGCGGGGGCCCAGCCTCGGGAGCAGTACTTC.

This rearrangement joins TRBV5-1 to TRBJ1-6; D possibly corresponds to TRBD1 (5 bases). The CDR3 runs to 14 residues. Germline V gene lookup returns CDR1 SGHRS and CDR2 YFSETQ. V was clipped by 3 bases and J by 6 bases, with 10 bases between them. The CDR3 protein is CASSYDSINSPLHF. The CDR3 DNA is TGCGCCAGCAGCTACGACAGCATTAATTCACCCCTCCACTTT.

The sample holds one count of this clone. The rearrangement links TRBV4-1 to TRBJ2-1; 11 bases are shared with TRBD2. The CDR3 spans 17 residues. CDR1 MGHRA and CDR2 YSYEKL come from the germline V gene. V was clipped by 1 base and J by 6 bases; unmatched bases: 8. The CDR3 nucleotides are TGCGCCAGCAGCCAAGGGGTCGGGACTAGCGGTTTCAATGAGCAGTTCTTC. It yields the protein CASSQGVGTSGFNEQFF.

This chain uses TRBV2 with TRBJ1-1, with TRBD1 matching 9 bases. CDR1 and CDR2 from the germline V gene are SNHLY and FYNNEI. The CDR3 sequence is 13 residues long. Germline trimming cut 4 bases from V and 5 bases from J; bases unmatched to any gene: 2. The CDR3 is CASSGDRGTEAFF. In DNA, the CDR3 is TGTGCCAGCAGTGGTGACAGGGGGACTGAAGCTTTCTTT. Drawing the rest from reference TRBV2 and TRBJ1-1, the complete variable domain is EPEVTQTPSHQVTQMGQEVILRCVPISNHLYFYWYRQILGQKVEFLVSFYNNEISEKSEIFDDQFSVERPDGSNFTLKIRSTKLEDSAMYFCASSGDRGTEAFFGQGTRLTVV.

V is TRBV4-1 and J is TRBJ2-1; 14 nucleotides line up with TRBD2. Trimming took 4 bases from V and 1 from J; bases not matched to a gene: 6. CDR1 is MGHRA and CDR2 is YSYEKL in the germline V gene. This CDR3 contains 18 residues. CDR3: CASSLTSGGAVSYNEQFF. The DNA of the CDR3 is TGCGCCAGCAGCCTGACTAGCGGGGGGGCTGTATCCTACAATGAGCAGTTCTTC.

This clone was found once. This sequence joins TRBV5-1 and TRBJ2-7; no definite D call. The CDR3 totals 13 residues. From germline, CDR1 is SGHRS and CDR2 YFSETQ. The V gene lost 4 bases and the J gene lost 4 bases, with 12 bases spanning the gap. CDR3 sequence reads: CASSPESLYEQYF. As DNA, the CDR3 is TGCGCCAGCAGCCCCGAGAGCCTATACGAGCAGTACTTC.

On this clone itself: The junction departs from germline at one end; a sequencing error may be responsible. The chain uses TRBV7-9 and TRBJ1-1; D is perhaps TRBD1 (5 bases). This CDR3 is 16 amino acids long. Germline loops: CDR1 SEHNR, CDR2 FQNEAQ (reference sequence). CDR3 in DNA: TGTTCCAGCAGCTCCCGGCCCAGGGCAGGGAACACTGAAGCTTTCTTT. Translation: CSSSSRPRAGNTEAFF.

For this clone: This specimen includes other DNA sequences encoding the same CDR3. The chain links TRBV5-1 to TRBJ2-1; 7 bases are shared with TRBD1. Germline assignment: CDR1 SGHRS and CDR2 YFSETQ. Unmatched junction bases numbered 1, after V lost 0 bases and J lost 4 bases. The CDR3 contains 14 residues. The chain's CDR3 is CASSLGQGYNEQFF. Here the CDR3 DNA reads TGCGCCAGCAGCTTGGGACAGGGATACAATGAGCAGTTCTTC.

V and J are TRBV5-4 and TRBJ1-6, with D possibly TRBD1 on 5 matching bases. CDR1 SGHNT and CDR2 YYREEE come from the germline V gene (reference sequence). The CDR3 is 15 residues long. V lost 5 bases to trimming and J lost 7 bases, with 16 bases between them. The DNA for the CDR3 is TGTGCCAGCAGGGAGAAAGACAGAGCCAATTCACCCCTCCACTTT. It specifies CASREKDRANSPLHF.

The V gene is TRBV5-8, the J gene TRBJ1-3, with TRBD1 matching over 7 bases. Unmatched junction bases numbered 7, after V lost 4 bases and J lost 3 bases. This CDR3 comprises 15 residues. Germline CDR1 reads SGHTS; CDR2 reads YDEGEE. CDR3 region: CASSKRTGHGNTIYF. The CDR3 coding sequence is TGTGCCAGCAGCAAAAGGACAGGACATGGAAACACCATATATTTT.

This rearrangement joins TRBV29-1 to TRBJ2-5, with D perhaps matching TRBD2 (7 bases). CDR1 and CDR2 (germline): SQVTM, ANQGSEA. This CDR3 is 14 amino acids long. V was trimmed by 6 bases and J by 7 bases, leaving 21 bases between them. In DNA, the CDR3 is TGCAGCGTCTCAAGGGGGGGGGCCCGGGGGACCCAGTACTTC. Translation: CSVSRGGARGTQYF.

Written as DNA, the CDR3 is TGTGCCAGCAGCCAGGCAGGGGGGACAGATACGCAGTATTTT. Translated: CASSQAGGTDTQYF. This chain connects TRBV4-2 to TRBJ2-3, with a tentative D call TRBD1 (7 bases). The CDR3 extends over 14 amino acids. In germline, CDR1 is LGHNA, CDR2 YNFKEQ. The V and J ends lost 3 bases and 3 bases respectively, with 10 bases between them.

The chain carries TRBV28 and TRBJ2-7; D may be TRBD1 (5 bases). Trimming pared 6 bases from V and 4 bases from J, leaving 16 bases between. Germline loops: CDR1 MDHEN, CDR2 SYDVKM. The CDR3 loop spans 14 amino acids. The CDR3 nucleotides read TGTGCCAGCAGCAAACTCACAGGTTCGTACGAGCAGTACTTC. It is translated as CASSKLTGSYEQYF.

As DNA, the CDR3 is TGTGCCAGCAGTTTAGGGGGCACGGATGGCTACACCTTC. It is translated as CASSLGGTDGYTF. The chain carries TRBV28 and TRBJ1-2; a possible D gene is TRBD1 (6 bases). Looked up from germline, CDR1 is MDHEN and CDR2 is SYDVKM. There are 13 residues in the CDR3. V lost 2 bases and J 6 bases, leaving 10 bases between the germline ends.

The chain recombines TRBV5-1 with TRBJ1-4; maybe TRBD1 (5 bases). Per the germline V gene, CDR1 is SGHRS and CDR2 is YFSETQ. The CDR3 runs to 13 residues. With 1 base removed from V and 8 bases from J, the gap between germline ends came to 9 bases. CDR3 protein: CASSLRGGEKLFF. The DNA of the CDR3 is TGCGCCAGCAGCTTGCGGGGGGGAGAAAAACTGTTTTTT.

The chain links TRBV27 to TRBJ2-7, with D tentatively TRBD2 (6 bases). Germline V gene data show CDR1 as MNHEY and CDR2 as SMNVEV (reference sequence). This CDR3 is 12 amino acids long. V lost 3 bases to trimming and J lost 7 bases, with 10 bases between them. CDR3 bases: TGTGCCAGCAGTTTGCCAGGGAGGGAGCAGTACTTC. This sequence encodes CASSLPGREQYF.

The rearrangement uses TRBV13 and TRBJ2-7; TRBD1 matches 9 bases. With 5 bases clipped from V and 0 bases from J, the junction kept 2 bases outside the gene matches. Germline V gene sequence: CDR1 PRHDT, CDR2 FYEKMQ (reference sequence). This CDR3 spans 14 amino acids. The CDR3: CASSGQGSSYEQYF. The CDR3, as DNA: TGTGCCAGCAGCGGACAGGGGAGCTCCTACGAGCAGTACTTC.

V is TRBV19 and J is TRBJ2-6; TRBD1 agrees at 9 bases. The CDR3 covers 16 residues. After removal of 7 bases from V and 0 bases from J, the junction contained 4 bases not matched to a gene. Germline V CDR1 and CDR2: LNHDA, SQIVND (reference sequence). The CDR3 region has the DNA TGTGCCAGTACAGGGACAGGGTCCTCTGGGGCCAACGTCCTGACTTTC. Translating gives CASTGTGSSGANVLTF.